A single sample gave rise to the 32 T cell receptor beta chains below, sequenced in a study of cytomegalovirus exposure and HLA in healthy donors. Measured with immunoSEQ multiplex PCR; TCRdb has only the in-frame clones, and not every one. The top ten clones hold 3% of a sample with tens of thousands of clones, around four fifths of them seen once. The specimen sequenced was PBMCs. These receptors originate from a man aged 25-45 years in good health and CMV-seronegative.

The V and J genes are TRBV9 and TRBJ2-2; TRBD2 agrees at 8 bases. The J segment lost 4 bases and the V segment lost 3 bases, leaving 8 bases of the junction unmatched. Germline CDR1 is SGDLS and CDR2 is YYNGEE. CDR3 size: 16 residues. CDR3 amino acids: CASSGPGLGFTGELFF. CDR3 sequence (DNA): TGTGCCAGCAGCGGACCGGGACTAGGGTTCACCGGGGAGCTGTTTTTT.

The V and J genes are TRBV2 and TRBJ2-7; the match to TRBD2 covers 11 bases. Germline-derived CDR1 and CDR2 are SNHLY and FYNNEI. J was trimmed by 3 bases and V by 9 bases; bases with no gene match: 4. The CDR3 consists of 13 residues. The chain's CDR3 is CASWTSGFYEQYV. CDR3 coding DNA: TGTGCCAGTTGGACTAGCGGGTTCTACGAGCAGTACGTC.

CDR3 nucleotide sequence: TGTGCCAGCAGCGCAACAGCCTCTGGAAACACCATATATTTT. As protein: CASSATASGNTIYF. The rearrangement joins TRBV6-6 to TRBJ1-3; D is ambiguous. In germline, CDR1 is MNHNY, CDR2 SVGAGI (reference sequence). The CDR3 extends over 14 amino acids. Trimming left V 6 bases short and J 0 bases short, with 9 bases between.

This rearrangement joins TRBV11-2 to TRBJ2-7; 7 nucleotides agree with TRBD2. V lost 4 bases, J lost 0 bases, and 3 bases stayed unmatched. The CDR3 is 14 residues long. Germline V CDR1 and CDR2: SGHAT, FQNNGV. The CDR3 sequence is CASSWGGSSYEQYV. DNA for the CDR3: TGTGCCAGCAGCTGGGGGGGGAGCTCCTACGAGCAGTACGTC.

There are a few counts of this clone. The chain is built from TRBV6-1 and TRBJ1-4, with unresolved D. The V and J ends lost 8 bases and 8 bases respectively, with 15 bases between them. The V gene's germline CDR1 is MNHNS and CDR2 SASEGT. CDR3 length: 13 residues. CDR3 coding DNA: TGTGCCAGCCGCGTGGGTAAGGAGGAAAAACTGTTTTTT. Its protein product is CASRVGKEEKLFF.

This chain links TRBV6-5 with TRBJ2-5, with D maybe TRBD2 (6 bases). V shed 6 bases and J shed 4 bases, with 21 bases lying between them. This CDR3 is built from 16 residues. Germline loops: CDR1 MNHEY, CDR2 SVGAGI. DNA for the CDR3: TGTGCCAGCAGCTACCATCTCGCGGGAAGCAGAGAGACCCAGTACTTC. Amino acids: CASSYHLAGSRETQYF.

DNA for the CDR3: TGTGCCAGCGGATCGACAGGGTTGAACACTGAAGCTTTCTTT. This sequence encodes CASGSTGLNTEAFF. The rearrangement links TRBV28 to TRBJ1-1, with 7 bases lining up with TRBD1. J was trimmed by 0 bases and V by 8 bases; bases with no gene match: 6. The CDR3 has 14 residues. Germline V gene lookup returns CDR1 MDHEN and CDR2 SYDVKM.

This rearrangement joins TRBV19 to TRBJ2-7, with unresolved D. Germline-derived CDR1 and CDR2 are LNHDA and SQIVND (reference sequence). The CDR3 totals 14 residues. With 0 bases removed from V and 3 bases from J, the gap between germline ends came to 9 bases. This chain's CDR3 is CASSIDLEDYEQYF. CDR3 DNA sequence: TGTGCCAGTAGTATAGATCTCGAGGACTACGAGCAGTACTTC.

V gene TRBV5-1 combines with J gene TRBJ1-2, with a possible D match to TRBD1 (5 bases). Germline V gene data show CDR1 as SGHRS and CDR2 as YFSETQ. This CDR3 comprises 14 residues. Between the trimmed V and J ends, which lost 7 bases and 5 bases, there was a span of 18 bases. CDR3 in DNA: TGCGCCAGCCGACTCCTTGCGGGGCGGTATGGCTACACCTTC. Translating it yields CASRLLAGRYGYTF. The variable domain in full, completed from reference TRBV5-1 and TRBJ1-2, reads KAGVTQTPRYLIKTRGQQVTLSCSPISGHRSVSWYQQTPGQGLQFLFEYFSETQRNKGNFPGRFSGRQFSNSRSEMNVSTLELGDSALYLCASRLLAGRYGYTFGSGTRLTVV.

This clone has only one observation. V gene TRBV6-1 combines with J gene TRBJ2-7; TRBD2 might be the D (6 bases). Germline CDR1 and CDR2: MNHNS and SASEGT. The V end lost 9 bases, the J end lost 8 bases, and 23 bases lay between the germline ends. The CDR3 is 14 residues long. The CDR3 loop is CASGGTIIITKQYF. The CDR3 DNA sequence: TGTGCCAGTGGGGGGACCATTATTATTACGAAGCAGTACTTC.

This clone was seen just once. V usage is TRBV6-5 and J usage is TRBJ1-2; 7 bases match TRBD1. The CDR3 is 13 residues long. Germline-derived CDR1 and CDR2 are MNHEY and SVGAGI. V was clipped by 2 bases and J by 8 bases; unmatched bases: 5. Here the CDR3 reads CASSYPQGRGYTF. The CDR3, as DNA: TGTGCCAGCAGTTACCCACAGGGGAGAGGCTACACCTTC.

The J gene is TRBJ1-1, the V gene TRBV5-1, with 7 bases that match TRBD1. CDR1 SGHRS and CDR2 YFSETQ come from the germline V gene. With 4 bases clipped from V and 1 base from J, the junction kept 7 bases outside the gene matches. The length of the CDR3 is 15 residues. Written as DNA, the CDR3 is TGCGCCAGCAGCGTTTCCAGGGGGAAGAACACTGAAGCTTTCTTT. Translation gives CASSVSRGKNTEAFF.

The V call is TRBV5-4, the J call TRBJ2-3; 9 nucleotides line up with TRBD2. With V trimmed by 4 bases and J by 1 base, 16 bases remained unmatched. Germline CDR1 is SGHNT and CDR2 is YYREEE (reference sequence). The CDR3 spans 19 residues. The CDR3, as DNA: TGTGCCAGCAGCCCCGTGGCGGGGGGGCCACAATACGGCACAGATACGCAGTATTTT. Translation gives CASSPVAGGPQYGTDTQYF.

The genes are TRBV18 and TRBJ2-1; maybe TRBD2 (6 bases). Trimming cost V 2 bases and J 6 bases, with 17 bases left between them. The length of the CDR3 is 16 residues. Germline loops: CDR1 KGHSH, CDR2 LQKENI. The CDR3 DNA sequence: TGTGCCAGCTCACCAATGGAGGGCAGCGTAGGCAATGAGCAGTTCTTC. It encodes CASSPMEGSVGNEQFF.

This chain uses TRBV19 with TRBJ1-1; 9 nucleotides line up with TRBD1. The length of the CDR3 is 14 residues. Trimming cost V 6 bases and J 6 bases; bases outside gene matches: 8. Germline V lookup: CDR1 LNHDA, CDR2 SQIVND (reference sequence). The CDR3 here is CASRRDRDWPEAFF. CDR3 bases: TGTGCCAGTAGACGGGACAGGGATTGGCCTGAAGCTTTCTTT.

This sequence joins TRBV20-1 and TRBJ1-2, with D uncertain. The CDR3 is made up of 10 amino acids. Deletions cut 6 bases from V and 1 base from J, with 3 bases between. Germline V gene sequence: CDR1 DFQATT, CDR2 SNEGSKA (reference sequence). CDR3 DNA: TGCAGTGCGAGTAACTATGGCTACACCTTC. Protein: CSASNYGYTF.

The chain recombines TRBV7-3 with TRBJ2-1; D perhaps matches TRBD2 (6 bases). The V and J ends lost 4 bases and 10 bases respectively, with 14 bases between them. CDR1 and CDR2 from the germline V gene are SGHTA and FQGTGA. The CDR3 spans 13 residues. CDR3 residues: CASSSILASEQFF. The CDR3 DNA is TGTGCCAGCAGCTCGATACTAGCTTCGGAGCAGTTCTTC.

The V call is TRBV10-1, the J call TRBJ2-7; TRBD1 matches at 10 bases. The V and J ends lost 6 bases and 7 bases, in that order; junction bases with no gene match: 15. Looked up from germline, CDR1 is WNHNN and CDR2 is SYGVQD (reference sequence). This CDR3 has 16 residues. The CDR3 nucleotides read TGCGCCAGCAGCGAGGGTCAGCGGGACAGGGGCGCGGAGCAGTACTTC. Amino acids: CASSEGQRDRGAEQYF.

The V gene is TRBV7-9, the J gene TRBJ2-2; D might be TRBD2 (5 bases). CDR3 length: 16 residues. Germline loops: CDR1 SEHNR, CDR2 FQNEAQ (reference sequence). The germline V and J ends were trimmed by 1 base and 4 bases, with 13 bases remaining between them. Here the CDR3 DNA reads TGTGCCAGCAGCTTAGAGGGTGGGAGTGCCACCGGGGAGCTGTTTTTT. Translated: CASSLEGGSATGELFF. Using reference TRBV7-9 and TRBJ2-2 for the parts outside the CDR3, the full variable domain is DTGVSQNPRHKITKRGQNVTFRCDPISEHNRLYWYRQTLGQGPEFLTYFQNEAQLEKSRLLSDRFSAERPKGSFSTLEIQRTEQGDSAMYLCASSLEGGSATGELFFGEGSRLTVL.

The chain has TRBV15 and TRBJ1-4; D call uncertain. V lost 4 bases, J lost 4 bases, and 4 bases lay in between. In germline, CDR1 is LNHNV, CDR2 YYDKDF (reference sequence). The CDR3 spans 12 residues. The CDR3 DNA follows: TGTGCCACCAGCAAACTTAATGAAAAACTGTTTTTT. Translated, it gives CATSKLNEKLFF.

This clone came up a few times. The chain carries TRBV7-2 and TRBJ1-5, with a tentative D call TRBD1 (5 bases). The CDR3 sequence is 15 residues long. Germline CDR1 SGHTA, CDR2 FQGNSA. Trimming pared 2 bases from V and 5 bases from J, leaving 13 bases between. The chain's CDR3 is CASSLIWGGDQPQHF. CDR3 sequence (DNA): TGTGCCAGCAGCTTAATTTGGGGAGGGGATCAGCCCCAGCATTTT.

The V gene is TRBV10-3, the J gene TRBJ2-3, with a possible D match to TRBD2 (7 bases). CDR1 is ENHRY, CDR2 SYGVKD, per germline. The CDR3 contains 14 residues. Trimming cost V 10 bases and J 2 bases, with 16 bases left between them. CDR3 amino acids: CATGRGGSTDTQYF. In DNA form, the CDR3 reads TGTGCCACCGGGCGCGGGGGCTCCACAGATACGCAGTATTTT.

This chain joins TRBV5-6 and TRBJ1-2; D is possibly TRBD1 (6 bases). Trimming removed 1 base at V and 8 bases at J, with 18 bases between. The length of the CDR3 is 15 residues. Germline CDR1 reads SGHDT; CDR2 reads YYEEEE. The CDR3 nucleotides read TGTGCCAGCAGCTTGTTCGGAGGACAGCCCAAGGGCTACACCTTC. Translating it yields CASSLFGGQPKGYTF. Together with reference TRBV5-6 and TRBJ1-2, the CDR3 gives the full variable domain: DAGVTQSPTHLIKTRGQQVTLRCSPKSGHDTVSWYQQALGQGPQFIFQYYEEEERQRGNFPDRFSGHQFPNYSSELNVNALLLGDSALYLCASSLFGGQPKGYTFGSGTRLTVV.

V usage is TRBV7-2 and J usage is TRBJ2-2; D unclear. V lost 5 bases to trimming and J lost 4 bases, with 5 bases between them. There are 12 residues in the CDR3. Per germline, CDR1 SGHTA and CDR2 FQGNSA. The DNA of the CDR3 is TGTGCCAGCAGCCGCGGCACCGGGGAGCTGTTTTTT. Residues: CASSRGTGELFF. Drawing the rest from reference TRBV7-2 and TRBJ2-2, the complete variable domain is GAGVSQSPSNKVTEKGKDVELRCDPISGHTALYWYRQSLGQGLEFLIYFQGNSAPDKSGLPSDRFSAERTGGSVSTLTIQRTQQEDSAVYLCASSRGTGELFFGEGSRLTVL.

Comments on this clone: The germline gene is not matched at one end of the junction; a read error may be the cause. The V and J genes are TRBV27 and TRBJ2-1; the D gene is possibly TRBD2 (6 bases). CDR3 length: 15 residues. The V gene's germline CDR1 is MNHEY and CDR2 SMNVEV (reference sequence). CDR3 sequence reads: CASSLARGSSNEQFF. The CDR3 DNA sequence: TGTGCCAGCAGTTTGGCCCGGGGGTCCTCCAATGAGCAGTTCTTC.

The rearrangement links TRBV4-1 to TRBJ1-2, with TRBD1 as a possible D gene (5 bases). Germline lookup yields CDR1 MGHRA and CDR2 YSYEKL. Trimming stripped 0 bases from V and 8 bases from J, with 22 bases between. The CDR3 sequence is 17 residues long. CDR3: CASSQDTWGTTREGYTF. CDR3 DNA: TGCGCCAGCAGCCAAGATACTTGGGGGACTACTCGGGAGGGCTACACCTTC.

The chain combines TRBV10-3 with TRBJ1-6, with D uncertain. CDR1 and CDR2 from the germline V gene are ENHRY and SYGVKD. The CDR3 totals 13 residues. Trimming pared 10 bases from V and 10 bases from J, leaving 17 bases between. In nucleotides, the CDR3 is TGTGCCAGTGTTGCGGAGGCGGACTCACCCCTCCACTTT. Its protein product is CASVAEADSPLHF.

The V gene is TRBV6-5, the J gene TRBJ2-5; D is unclear. Looked up from germline, CDR1 is MNHEY and CDR2 is SVGAGI. Deletions cut 0 bases from V and 1 base from J, with 9 bases between. This CDR3 contains 15 residues. The CDR3 reads CASSYSRWFQETQYF. The CDR3 DNA reads as TGTGCCAGCAGTTACTCGAGATGGTTCCAAGAGACCCAGTACTTC.

The rearrangement links TRBV5-1 to TRBJ1-4; TRBD1 aligns across 7 bases. This CDR3 is built from 15 residues. Trimming removed 6 bases from V and 7 bases from J; junction bases left unmatched: 12. CDR1 is SGHRS and CDR2 is YFSETQ in the germline V gene. The CDR3, as DNA: TGCGCCAGCAAAACAGGGGTTCTCATAACTGAAAAACTGTTTTTT. Its protein product is CASKTGVLITEKLFF.

V and J are TRBV7-2 and TRBJ2-4; 8 bases agree with TRBD2. Trimming cost V 5 bases and J 5 bases; bases outside gene matches: 8. Per germline, CDR1 SGHTA and CDR2 FQGNSA. The CDR3 totals 15 residues. CDR3 in amino acids: CASSLGAGDQNIQYF. In DNA form, the CDR3 reads TGTGCCAGCAGCCTGGGAGCGGGAGATCAAAACATTCAGTACTTC.

This clone was seen a handful of times. The rearrangement uses TRBV28 and TRBJ2-7, with D maybe TRBD1 (5 bases). Germline V gene lookup returns CDR1 MDHEN and CDR2 SYDVKM. This CDR3 contains 13 residues. V was pared by 8 bases and J by 5 bases, with 16 bases between. CDR3 loop: CASSPWGEDEQYF. The CDR3 DNA follows: TGTGCCAGCTCCCCCTGGGGCGAGGACGAGCAGTACTTC.

The chain employs TRBV7-8 and TRBJ2-7, with D maybe TRBD2 (5 bases). Germline V CDR1 and CDR2: SGHVS, FQNEAQ. This CDR3 is built from 15 residues. The germline V and J ends were trimmed by 1 base and 5 bases, with 15 bases remaining between them. DNA of the CDR3: TGTGCCAGCAGCTTAGGGGGAGAGCCCGTTCACGAGCAGTACGTC. The encoded protein is CASSLGGEPVHEQYV.